This T cell receptor (beta chain) was retrieved from a study of shared clonotypes between healthy human individuals. This clone is a singleton in its sample. Trimming removed 2 bases from V and 2 bases from J, with 7 bases in between. CDR3 size: 12 residues. Germline CDR1 GTSNPN, CDR2 SVGIG (reference sequence). Here immunoSEQ multiplex PCR was the method, and the copy in TCRdb shows in-frame clones only, minus some. The table shows roughly 2.4 million clones, with under 97% occurring only once. The chain uses TRBV30 and TRBJ2-7; D is undetermined. The clonotype originates from a man in his late teens or twenties in good health. The sample consisted of naive CD4+ T cells sorted from blood. Documented subset: CD45RA+ positively selected. The CDR3 spells CAWSILPYEQYF. The DNA for the CDR3 is TGTGCCTGGAGTATCCTTCCCTACGAGCAGTACTTC.